This T cell receptor (beta chain) was retrieved from a study of cytomegalovirus exposure and HLA in healthy donors. Study-level findings and limits: The classifier reportedly diagnosed cytomegalovirus status with high specificity and sensitivity.

The CDR3 consists of 16 residues. Trimming pared 1 base from V and 0 bases from J, leaving 11 bases between. Germline loops: CDR1 MDHEN, CDR2 SYDVKM. The repertoire was sequenced with immunoSEQ multiplex PCR; TCRdb's copy has only in-frame clones and lacks some. Of 220,000 or so clones in the sample, less than 90% were seen once. From the roughly 120-subject validation cohort, which was separate from the approximately 700-subject first cohort, the donors were drawn. Comments on this clone: Its antigen is not identified.

Source material: PBMCs. The rearrangement joins TRBV28 to TRBJ2-3; D not certain. This TCR derives from a woman aged 18-29 years in good health and CMV-seronegative. In DNA form, the CDR3 reads TGTGCCAGCAGTTTATCCTCGACCCCAAGCACAGATACGCAGTATTTT. Translation: CASSLSSTPSTDTQYF. The entire variable domain, with the rest obtained from reference TRBV28 and TRBJ2-3, is as follows: DVKVTQSSRYLVKRTGEKVFLECVQDMDHENMFWYRQDPGLGLRLIYFSYDVKMKEKGDIPEGYSVSREKKERFSLILESASTNQTSMYLCASSLSSTPSTDTQYFGPGTRLTVL.